The entry below describes one T cell receptor beta chain. The entry originates in a study of cytomegalovirus exposure and HLA in healthy donors. It was healthy bone marrow donors who served as donors. Amplification used 60 Vbeta primers and 13 Jbeta primers. The protocol was immunoSEQ multiplex PCR, while the TCRdb copy is restricted to in-frame clones and leaves out a portion. The table includes around 170,000 clones, over 70% detected once. There are 15 residues in the CDR3. Germline assignment: CDR1 SNHLY and CDR2 FYNNEI. V was shortened by 6 bases and J by 1 base, with 12 bases between the two germline ends.

The sequenced sample was PBMCs. This clonotype was sampled from a woman aged 18-30 years in good health and CMV-seronegative. This chain joins TRBV2 and TRBJ2-2; perhaps TRBD1 as D (6 bases). The CDR3 protein is CASRAGTMNTGELFF. The CDR3 DNA reads as TGTGCCAGCAGAGCCGGGACAATGAACACCGGGGAGCTGTTTTTT.